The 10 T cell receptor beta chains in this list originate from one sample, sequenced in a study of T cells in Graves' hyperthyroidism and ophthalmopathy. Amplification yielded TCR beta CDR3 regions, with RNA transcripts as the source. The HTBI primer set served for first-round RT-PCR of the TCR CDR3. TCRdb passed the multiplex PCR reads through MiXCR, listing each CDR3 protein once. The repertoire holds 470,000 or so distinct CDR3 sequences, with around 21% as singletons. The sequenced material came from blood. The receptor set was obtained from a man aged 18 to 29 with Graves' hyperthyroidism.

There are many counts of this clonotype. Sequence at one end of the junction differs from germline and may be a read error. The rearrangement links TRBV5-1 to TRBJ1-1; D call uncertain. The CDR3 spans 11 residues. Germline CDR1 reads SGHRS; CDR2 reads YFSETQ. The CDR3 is CASSLGGEAFF. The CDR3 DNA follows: TGTGCCAGCAGTTTAGGTGGTGAAGCTTTCTTT.

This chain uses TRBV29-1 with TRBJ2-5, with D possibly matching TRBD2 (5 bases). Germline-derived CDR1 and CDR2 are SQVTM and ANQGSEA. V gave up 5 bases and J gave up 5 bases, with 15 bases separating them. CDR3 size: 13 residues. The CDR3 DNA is TGCAGCGTTAAGGGTCTAGCATTGGAGACCCAGTACTTC. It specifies CSVKGLALETQYF. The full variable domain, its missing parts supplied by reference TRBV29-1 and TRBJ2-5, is SAVISQKPSRDICQRGTSLTIQCQVDSQVTMMFWYRQQPGQSLTLIATANQGSEATYESGFVIDKFPISRPNLTFSTLTVSNMSPEDSSIYLCSVKGLALETQYFGPGTRLLVL.

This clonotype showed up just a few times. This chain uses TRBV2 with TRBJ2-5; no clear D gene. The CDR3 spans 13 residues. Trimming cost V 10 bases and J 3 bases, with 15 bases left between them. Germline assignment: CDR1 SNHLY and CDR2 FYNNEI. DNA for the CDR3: TGTGCCACCCCTCCCTGGGGTGAAGAGACCCAGTACTTC. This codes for CATPPWGEETQYF.

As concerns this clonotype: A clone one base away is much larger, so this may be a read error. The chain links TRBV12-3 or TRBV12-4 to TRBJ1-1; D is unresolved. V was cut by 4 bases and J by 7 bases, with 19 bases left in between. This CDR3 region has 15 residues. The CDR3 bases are TGTGCCAGCAGTTCTGAGGCCGGCAGATATGGTGAAGCTTTCTTT. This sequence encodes CASSSEAGRYGEAFF.

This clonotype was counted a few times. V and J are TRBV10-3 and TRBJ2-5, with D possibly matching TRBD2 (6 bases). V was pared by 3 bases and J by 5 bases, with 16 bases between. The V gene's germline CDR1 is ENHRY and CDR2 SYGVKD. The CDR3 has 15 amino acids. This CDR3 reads CAISEGSAGSETQYF. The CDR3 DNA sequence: TGTGCCATCAGTGAAGGGTCGGCGGGGTCGGAGACCCAGTACTTC.

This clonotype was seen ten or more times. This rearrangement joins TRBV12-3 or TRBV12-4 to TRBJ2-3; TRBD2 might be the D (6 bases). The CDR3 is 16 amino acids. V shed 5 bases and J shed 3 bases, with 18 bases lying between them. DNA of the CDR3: TGTGCCAGCAGTGCACACCCGGGACTGCTGACAGATACGCAGTATTTT. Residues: CASSAHPGLLTDTQYF.

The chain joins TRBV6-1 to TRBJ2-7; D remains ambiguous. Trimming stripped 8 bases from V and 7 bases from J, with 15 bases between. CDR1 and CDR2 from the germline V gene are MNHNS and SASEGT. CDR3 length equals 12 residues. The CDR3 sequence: CASGWQGSEQYF. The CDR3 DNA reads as TGTGCCAGCGGGTGGCAAGGGTCTGAGCAGTACTTC.

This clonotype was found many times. The CDR3 coding sequence is TGTGCCAGCAGCCCCCACTTCTTAGGGACTAGCGTAGAGACCCAGTACTTC. Translating it yields CASSPHFLGTSVETQYF. The chain couples TRBV11-2 to TRBJ2-5; TRBD2 agrees at 10 bases. CDR3 length: 17 amino acids. Trimming cost V 5 bases and J 4 bases; bases outside gene matches: 13. The germline gives CDR1 SGHAT, CDR2 FQNNGV.

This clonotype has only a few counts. CDR3 nucleotides: TGTGCCAGCAGCCTAGGGATGAGGCCAGGTGGCTACACCTTC. Translating gives CASSLGMRPGGYTF. V and J are TRBV14 and TRBJ1-2; D is unclear. V dropped 4 bases and J dropped 7 bases, with 16 bases sitting between them. Germline V CDR1 and CDR2: SGHDN, FVKESK. The CDR3 has 14 residues.

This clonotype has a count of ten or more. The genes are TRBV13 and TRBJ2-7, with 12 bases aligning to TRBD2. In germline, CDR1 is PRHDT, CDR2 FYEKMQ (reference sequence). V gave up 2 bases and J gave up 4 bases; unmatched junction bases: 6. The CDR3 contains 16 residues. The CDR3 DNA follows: TGTGCCAGCAGCTTAAGTCTAGCGGGGGGGCCATACGAGCAGTACTTC. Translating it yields CASSLSLAGGPYEQYF.